The 21 T cell receptor beta chains presented below share a single source sample, sequenced in a study of T cell responses to AZD1222 COVID-19 vaccine. Here immunoSEQ multiplex PCR was the method, and the copy in TCRdb shows in-frame clones only, minus some. The repertoire holds some 150,000 clones, with approximately 94% as singletons. Sequencing was performed on peripheral blood, taken on day 0 of AZD1222 vaccination. The receptors shown here come from an adult in good health.

This chain uses TRBV5-6 with TRBJ1-4; D call uncertain. The CDR3 runs 13 residues. Trimming shortened V by 2 bases and J by 7 bases, and 9 bases separated the two germline ends. Germline-derived CDR1 and CDR2 are SGHDT and YYEEEE. The CDR3 DNA follows: TGTGCCAGCAGCTTAGGCGTTAGTGAAAAACTGTTTTTT. Amino acids: CASSLGVSEKLFF.

This clone was found once. The J gene is TRBJ2-2, the V gene TRBV18, with a tentative D call TRBD1 (6 bases). The CDR3 runs to 15 residues. Trimming took off 5 bases at V and 3 bases at J, with 13 bases between the two ends. Germline V CDR1 and CDR2: KGHSH, LQKENI. CDR3 loop: CASSGQRSYTGELFF. The CDR3 nucleotides read TGTGCCAGCTCAGGACAGAGAAGTTACACCGGGGAGCTGTTTTTT.

This clone was seen a single time. The chain joins TRBV28 to TRBJ1-2, with D perhaps matching TRBD1 (6 bases). The CDR3 has 14 amino acids. Germline V lookup: CDR1 MDHEN, CDR2 SYDVKM. The ends were cut back, 5 bases at V and 3 bases at J, with 13 bases in the middle. The CDR3, as DNA: TGTGCCAGCAGTAGGGACACTAGGGACTATGGCTACACCTTC. This translates into CASSRDTRDYGYTF.

The V gene is TRBV3-1 (or the pseudogene TRBV3-2), the J gene TRBJ2-7; 12 bases fit TRBD1. CDR3 length: 16 residues. CDR1 is LGHDT and CDR2 is YNNKEL in the germline V gene (reference sequence). Trimming removed 4 bases from V and 5 bases from J; junction bases left unmatched: 9. The CDR3 region has the DNA TGTGCCAGCAGCCTTGAGGGGACAGGGGGCAGGGACGAGCAGTACGTC. This encodes CASSLEGTGGRDEQYV.

The V call is TRBV11-1, the J call TRBJ1-4; D not resolved. CDR1 is SGHAT and CDR2 is FQDESV in the germline V gene (reference sequence). V gave up 5 bases and J gave up 12 bases, with 16 bases separating them. The CDR3 extends over 13 amino acids. CDR3 residues: CASSLGGGSELFF. DNA of the CDR3: TGTGCCAGCAGCCTAGGAGGAGGGTCAGAACTGTTTTTT.

The chain carries TRBV7-8 and TRBJ1-3, with unresolved D. The CDR3 sequence is 13 residues long. The V end was cut by 1 base, the J end by 4 bases, with 5 bases between. Germline lookup yields CDR1 SGHVS and CDR2 FQNEAQ. The CDR3 DNA reads as TGTGCCAGCAGCTTAGGCCAAGGAAACACCATATATTTT. It encodes CASSLGQGNTIYF.

CDR3 sequence: CSASGTGFGYTF. CDR3 coding DNA: TGCAGCGCCTCCGGGACAGGGTTTGGCTACACCTTC. The gene calls are TRBV29-1 and TRBJ1-2; the match to TRBD1 covers 9 bases. The CDR3 runs 12 residues. Per germline, CDR1 SQVTM and CDR2 ANQGSEA. V dropped 7 bases and J dropped 7; count of bases not matched to a gene: 7. Full variable domain (rest looked up from reference TRBV29-1 and TRBJ1-2): SAVISQKPSRDICQRGTSLTIQCQVDSQVTMMFWYRQQPGQSLTLIATANQGSEATYESGFVIDKFPISRPNLTFSTLTVSNMSPEDSSIYLCSASGTGFGYTFGSGTRLTVV.

The V gene is TRBV6-5, the J gene TRBJ2-5; possible D gene TRBD1, 5 bases. Trimming stripped 0 bases from V and 5 bases from J, with 10 bases between. Germline V gene lookup returns CDR1 MNHEY and CDR2 SVGAGI. This CDR3 contains 14 residues. CDR3 amino acids: CASSYSGVGETQYF. The CDR3 bases are TGTGCCAGCAGTTACTCAGGGGTGGGGGAGACCCAGTACTTC.

This chain joins TRBV5-1 and TRBJ1-1; D call uncertain. V gave up 0 bases and J gave up 3 bases, with 0 bases separating them. CDR1 is SGHRS and CDR2 is YFSETQ in the germline V gene. The CDR3 totals 11 residues. This CDR3 reads CASSLDTEAFF. The CDR3 DNA sequence: TGCGCCAGCAGCTTGGACACTGAAGCTTTCTTT.

The J gene is TRBJ1-1, the V gene TRBV7-3, with 7 bases identical to TRBD1. The CDR3 extends over 15 amino acids. Germline V gene lookup returns CDR1 SGHTA and CDR2 FQGTGA. V lost 5 bases, J lost 2 bases, and 8 bases stayed unmatched. CDR3 region: CASSLQGSGNTEAFF. For the CDR3, the DNA is TGTGCCAGCAGCCTACAGGGGTCGGGAAACACTGAAGCTTTCTTT.

The V gene is TRBV7-2, the J gene TRBJ1-6; D may be TRBD1 (5 bases). The germline V gene encodes CDR1 SGHTA and CDR2 FQGNSA. Deletions cut 3 bases from V and 0 bases from J, with 6 bases between. This CDR3 is 15 amino acids long. For the CDR3, the DNA is TGTGCCAGCAGCTTCCAGGGCTCCTATAATTCACCCCTCCACTTT. It specifies CASSFQGSYNSPLHF.

The rearrangement links TRBV9 to TRBJ1-1; no definite D call. The CDR3 is made up of 11 amino acids. V was pared by 4 bases and J by 6 bases, with 7 bases between. Germline CDR1 is SGDLS and CDR2 is YYNGEE. CDR3 sequence: CASSPLAEAFF. Here the CDR3 DNA reads TGTGCCAGCAGCCCCCTGGCTGAAGCTTTCTTT.

The V and J genes are TRBV6-6 and TRBJ1-5; TRBD1 aligns across 12 bases. CDR3 length equals 15 residues. Germline V CDR1 and CDR2: MNHNY, SVGAGI (reference sequence). V lost 5 bases and J lost 5; bases outside the gene matches: 4. CDR3 residues: CASSPGQGADQPQHF. CDR3 sequence (DNA): TGTGCCAGCAGTCCGGGACAGGGGGCGGATCAGCCCCAGCATTTT.

This clone was seen once. The chain uses TRBV27 and TRBJ1-1; D call uncertain. This CDR3 has 13 amino acids. CDR1 is MNHEY and CDR2 is SMNVEV in the germline V gene (reference sequence). V was cut by 2 bases and J by 7 bases, with 11 bases left in between. The CDR3 nucleotides are TGTGCCAGCAGTTTAATCCTCTCCGGTGAAGCTTTCTTT. Its translation is CASSLILSGEAFF.

Worth noting for this clone: The junction does not match germline at one end; this may be a read error. V and J are TRBV7-9 and TRBJ2-3; D may match TRBD1 or TRBD2 (5 bases each). Germline-derived CDR1 and CDR2 are SEHNR and FQNEAQ (reference sequence). This CDR3 has 12 amino acids. CDR3 sequence (DNA): TGTGCCAGCAACTTAGACCGGGGCCCTGCGTATTTT. Its protein is CASNLDRGPAYF.

The chain links TRBV6-4 to TRBJ1-6, with a possible D match to TRBD1 (5 bases). V lost 0 bases to trimming and J lost 5 bases, with 8 bases between them. Per germline, CDR1 MRHNA and CDR2 SNTAGT. CDR3 length: 15 residues. CDR3 sequence: CASSDSEGDNSPLHF. CDR3 sequence (DNA): TGTGCCAGCAGTGACTCCGAAGGGGATAATTCACCCCTCCACTTT.

This chain connects TRBV10-1 to TRBJ1-5; 8 bases line up with TRBD1. The V gene's germline CDR1 is WNHNN and CDR2 SYGVQD (reference sequence). The CDR3 has 18 amino acids. The ends lost 4 bases at V and 4 bases at J; junction bases unmatched: 15. As DNA, the CDR3 is TGCGCCAGCAGTGTGAGGTTGGGGAGGGACAGGCCAAATCAGCCCCAGCATTTT. It yields the protein CASSVRLGRDRPNQPQHF.

The V and J genes are TRBV5-4 and TRBJ2-7; 9 nucleotides match TRBD2. CDR1 and CDR2 (germline): SGHNT, YYREEE (reference sequence). Trimming at V came to 2 bases and at J to 3 bases, leaving 12 bases not matched to a gene. This CDR3 region has 17 residues. CDR3 DNA sequence: TGTGCCAGCAGCTTAGGGCAGGGACTAGCTCGGAACTACGAGCAGTACGTC. It codes for CASSLGQGLARNYEQYV.

The chain couples TRBV5-4 to TRBJ2-3, with 9 bases fitting TRBD2. V gave up 4 bases and J gave up 10 bases; unmatched junction bases: 10. The CDR3 has 14 amino acids. From germline, CDR1 is SGHNT and CDR2 YYREEE (reference sequence). The CDR3 region is CASSPGAGGEAQYF. The CDR3 bases are TGTGCCAGCAGCCCGGGGGCGGGAGGGGAGGCGCAGTATTTT.

V and J are TRBV14 and TRBJ2-3; D uncertain. This CDR3 contains 13 residues. V lost 2 bases, J lost 6 bases, and 9 bases lay in between. Looked up from germline, CDR1 is SGHDN and CDR2 is FVKESK. The DNA for the CDR3 is TGTGCCAGCAGCCAAATAGGGTCGGATACGCAGTATTTT. This gives the protein CASSQIGSDTQYF. Based on the CDR3 plus reference TRBV14 and TRBJ2-3, the full variable domain is EAGVTQFPSHSVIEKGQTVTLRCDPISGHDNLYWYRRVMGKEIKFLLHFVKESKQDESGMPNNRFLAERTGGTYSTLKVQPAELEDSGVYFCASSQIGSDTQYFGPGTRLTVL.

This chain links TRBV19 with TRBJ1-1; 8 bases match TRBD1. This CDR3 has 14 amino acids. Germline CDR1 reads LNHDA; CDR2 reads SQIVND (reference sequence). The ends lost 8 bases at V and 5 bases at J; junction bases unmatched: 10. CDR3 nucleotides: TGTGCCAGTGAGAGGACAGGGAGTGGGACTGAAGCTTTCTTT. Translated: CASERTGSGTEAFF. Complete variable domain (other parts from reference TRBV19 and TRBJ1-1): DGGITQSPKYLFRKEGQNVTLSCEQNLNHDAMYWYRQDPGQGLRLIYYSQIVNDFQKGDIAEGYSVSREKKESFPLTVTSAQKNPTAFYLCASERTGSGTEAFFGQGTRLTVV.